This T cell receptor (beta chain) is from a study of cytomegalovirus exposure and HLA in healthy donors. Study-wide results and caveats: About 87% or about 30% of the time was how often most TCR beta V segments were productive, according to an earlier analysis.

A note on this clone: As yet, its antigen is unknown.

CDR1 and CDR2 from the germline V gene are LGHNT and FRNRAP. The CDR3 totals 15 residues. V was pared by 3 bases and J by 7 bases, with 15 bases between. Amplification used 60 Vbeta primers and 13 Jbeta primers. Assay: immunoSEQ multiplex PCR; the TCRdb copy retains only in-frame clones and omits some. The sample lists some 93,000 clones; about a tenth were seen once. Source material: PBMCs. The clonotype was recovered from a man aged 45-65 years in good health and CMV-seropositive. The gene calls are TRBV12-5 and TRBJ1-4, with D perhaps matching TRBD1 (6 bases). The CDR3 is CASGFRGAGVEKLFF. The CDR3 DNA reads as TGTGCTAGTGGTTTTCGTGGGGCAGGGGTTGAAAAACTGTTTTTT.